The 3 T cell receptor beta chains below all came from one sample that was sequenced in a study of T cell changes during pregnancy in multiple sclerosis. TCRdb keeps only in-frame clones here, not all; method: immunoSEQ multiplex PCR. The sample lists about 70,000 clones, approximately 92% occurring once. The sample consisted of peripheral blood, taken in the first trimester of pregnancy. These receptors came from a female donor with multiple sclerosis, enrolled in a pregnancy study.

The rearrangement links TRBV7-2 to TRBJ1-3; possibly TRBD1 for D (5 bases). Trimming removed 3 bases from V and 4 bases from J, with 13 bases in between. The CDR3 has 15 amino acids. CDR1 SGHTA and CDR2 FQGNSA come from the germline V gene. The CDR3 protein is CASSFRVAKGNTIYF. The CDR3 DNA is TGTGCCAGCAGCTTCAGGGTCGCTAAAGGAAACACCATATATTTT. Drawing the rest from reference TRBV7-2 and TRBJ1-3, the complete variable domain is GAGVSQSPSNKVTEKGKDVELRCDPISGHTALYWYRQSLGQGLEFLIYFQGNSAPDKSGLPSDRFSAERTGGSVSTLTIQRTQQEDSAVYLCASSFRVAKGNTIYFGEGSWLTVV.

The V and J genes are TRBV19 and TRBJ2-2, with D possibly TRBD2 on 6 matching bases. V lost 4 bases, J lost 7 bases, and 16 bases lay in between. Germline CDR1 is LNHDA and CDR2 is SQIVND (reference sequence). The CDR3 has 15 residues. In nucleotides, the CDR3 is TGTGCCAGTAGTAGGGGGGAGAGGTCCGGCGGGGAGCTGTTTTTT. Its protein is CASSRGERSGGELFF.

The gene calls are TRBV19 and TRBJ2-6, with TRBD1 matching over 12 bases. CDR1 and CDR2 (germline): LNHDA, SQIVND (reference sequence). With V trimmed by 4 bases and J by 3 bases, 10 bases remained unmatched. The CDR3 has 19 residues. The CDR3 is CASSSPRDRGPGGANVLTF. CDR3 DNA: TGTGCCAGTAGTAGCCCCCGGGACAGGGGGCCTGGTGGGGCCAACGTCCTGACTTTC.